The rows below give T cell receptor beta chains drawn from one sample of a study of T-cell reconstitution after alpha-beta-depleted transplantation in children. TCRdb reanalysed the PCR reads using MiXCR and keeps one entry per CDR3 protein. Here the sample spans 90,000 to 120,000 distinct CDR3 sequences, 6.4% being singletons. The specimen was PBMCs, mostly from graft donor cells, collected 360 days after TCRalphabeta/CD19-depleted stem cell transplant. The receptors here all came from a male patient aged 2 to 10 who had a stem cell transplant for acute lymphoblastic leukemia, so the T cells may come from the graft donor. Both conserved end residues are part of each CDR3. D genes are given only for firm matches. Clone sizes are given selectively: once, few, many, or a class where the clone is expanded.

j_call | d_call | clone_size | v_call | cdr3_aa | cdr3_nt
TRBJ2-7 | TRBD2 | many | TRBV7-2 | CASSLGSGRAIYEQYF | TGTGCCAGCAGCTTAGGTAGCGGGAGGGCCATTTACGAGCAGTACTTC
TRBJ2-7 | - | many | TRBV7-8 | CASSSGGSPLSYEQYF | TGTGCCAGCAGCTCGGGTGGGAGTCCCCTCTCCTACGAGCAGTACTTC
TRBJ1-4 | - | many | TRBV7-9 | CASSYGTAGNEKLFF | TGTGCCAGCAGCTATGGGACCGCGGGAAATGAAAAACTGTTTTTT
TRBJ1-1 | - | few | TRBV4-2 | CASSQSGLEAFF | TGTGCCAGCAGCCAATCGGGACTTGAAGCTTTCTTT
TRBJ1-5 | - | few | TRBV6-2/TRBV6-3 | CASSYIIRQGSNQPQHF | TGTGCCAGCAGTTACATTATAAGGCAGGGGAGCAATCAGCCCCAGCATTTT
TRBJ2-1 | - | many | TRBV5-1 | CASSPGTLPDDEQFF | TGCGCCAGCAGCCCAGGGACCTTGCCGGACGATGAGCAGTTCTTC
TRBJ2-5 | TRBD1 | many | TRBV7-2 | CASSPPWGQKETQYF | TGTGCCAGCAGCCCACCGTGGGGACAGAAAGAGACCCAGTACTTC
TRBJ2-7 | - | many | TRBV6-4 | CASSAHLSLRAVQEYF | TGTGCCAGCAGTGCCCACTTAAGCTTACGGGCAGTACAGGAGTACTTC
TRBJ2-2 | - | many | TRBV11-2 | CASSLVRTGELFF | TGTGCCAGCAGCTTAGTAAGAACCGGGGAGCTGTTTTTT
TRBJ2-3 | - | many | TRBV6-2/TRBV6-3 | CASSYHPGGGWGTDTQYF | TGTGCCAGCAGTTACCACCCAGGAGGAGGTTGGGGAACGGATACGCAGTATTTT
TRBJ2-3 | TRBD2 | - | TRBV27 | CASTTLGLAGIPQYF | TGTGCCAGCACCACCCTAGGGCTAGCGGGGATACCGCAGTATTTT
TRBJ1-2 | - | few | TRBV19 | CASTLGANYGYTF | TGTGCCAGTACTCTGGGGGCTAACTATGGCTACACCTTC
TRBJ2-5 | TRBD2 | - | TRBV11-2 | CASGDTGTTGETQYF | TGTGCCAGCGGAGACACCGGGACTACTGGAGAGACCCAGTACTTC
TRBJ2-5 | - | few | TRBV6-2/TRBV6-3 | CASSYSHGETQYF | TGTGCCAGCAGTTACTCCCACGGAGAGACCCAGTACTTC
TRBJ1-1 | - | many | TRBV27 | CASSLSIGTEAFF | TGTGCCAGCAGTTTATCGATAGGCACTGAAGCTTTCTTT
TRBJ2-7 | TRBD1 | many | TRBV2 | CASQTGYSYEQYF | TGTGCCAGTCAGACAGGGTACTCCTACGAGCAGTACTTC
TRBJ1-6 | TRBD1 | few | TRBV7-8 | CASSSRQGYSPLHF | TGTGCCAGCAGCTCCAGACAGGGGTATTCACCCCTCCACTTT
TRBJ2-2 | - | - | TRBV7-8 | CATDRVTYTGELFF | TGTGCCACCGACCGGGTCACATACACCGGGGAGCTGTTTTTT
TRBJ1-5 | TRBD1 | - | TRBV4-2 | CASSQVAGGNQPQHF | TGTGCCAGCAGCCAAGTGGCAGGGGGGAATCAGCCCCAGCATTTT
TRBJ2-3 | TRBD2 | many | TRBV19 | CASSIRLAGYTDTQYF | TGTGCCAGTAGTATTCGACTAGCGGGGTATACAGATACGCAGTATTTT
TRBJ2-4 | - | - | TRBV7-2 | CASSSREKGKGNIQYF | TGTGCCAGCAGCTCCCGGGAAAAGGGCAAGGGGAACATTCAGTACTTC
TRBJ2-5 | - | - | TRBV28 | CASILSAPRGDETQYF | TGTGCCAGCATTTTATCGGCTCCGAGAGGGGATGAGACCCAGTACTTC
TRBJ2-1 | - | many | TRBV7-8 | CASGSRDAHDAEQFF | TGTGCCAGCGGCTCCCGGGACGCCCACGACGCTGAGCAGTTCTTC
TRBJ2-5 | TRBD1 | - | TRBV10-3 | CAISESKGAQETQYF | TGTGCCATCAGTGAGTCGAAGGGGGCCCAAGAGACCCAGTACTTC
TRBJ2-3 | - | many | TRBV29-1 | CSVAVGGTDTQYF | TGCAGCGTTGCGGTGGGAGGCACAGATACGCAGTATTTT
TRBJ2-7 | - | few | TRBV4-2 | CASSQAAGYEQYF | TGTGCCAGCAGCCAAGCGGCCGGCTACGAGCAGTACTTC
TRBJ2-7 | TRBD1 | many | TRBV7-2 | CASSLARQGKAYEQYF | TGTGCCAGCAGCTTAGCGCGACAGGGGAAGGCGTACGAGCAGTACTTC
TRBJ2-3 | TRBD2 | - | TRBV7-6 | CASSPSLSGRAEDTQYF | TGTGCCAGCAGCCCGTCCCTGAGCGGGAGGGCCGAAGATACGCAGTATTTT